The 13 T cell receptor beta chains below all came from one sample that was sequenced in a study of beta chain features in type 1 diabetes. Of the isolated RNA, all was reverse transcribed, and so the sequenced material was expressed TCRB transcripts. Measured with immunoSEQ multiplex PCR; TCRdb has only the in-frame clones, and not every one. The sample lists around 140,000 clones, about an eighth occurring once. Study results and limitations: People with Type 1 diabetes carried modestly yet significantly shorter TCRB CDR3s in all four CD4+ subsets.

Antigens of these TCRs are unknown. The material sequenced was central memory CD4+ T cells from blood. The receptors stem from a man younger than 35 with type 1 diabetes.

J is TRBJ1-1 and V is TRBV7-9; D is unresolved. The CDR3 loop spans 13 amino acids. Germline V gene data show CDR1 as SEHNR and CDR2 as FQNEAQ (reference sequence). The ends were cut back, 7 bases at V and 0 bases at J, with 9 bases in the middle. The CDR3 sequence is CASTVQMNTEAFF. The CDR3 nucleotides are TGTGCCAGCACGGTACAAATGAACACTGAAGCTTTCTTT.

The sample holds a few counts of this clone. The V gene is TRBV4-2, the J gene TRBJ1-2; no reliable D call. This CDR3 is 14 amino acids long. Germline V gene sequence: CDR1 LGHNA, CDR2 YNFKEQ. Between the trimmed V and J ends, which lost 1 base and 6 bases, there was a span of 12 bases. The CDR3 sequence is CASSQVSEADGYTF. The CDR3 region has the DNA TGTGCCAGCAGCCAAGTATCTGAGGCGGATGGCTACACCTTC.

The chain is built from TRBV7-9 and TRBJ2-1; tentatively, D is TRBD2 (6 bases). V lost 2 bases and J lost 0, with 14 bases in between. CDR1 is SEHNR, CDR2 FQNEAQ, per germline (reference sequence). The CDR3 consists of 17 residues. The CDR3 DNA is TGTGCCAGCAGCTTATGGAGGGCTCACAGCTCCTACAATGAGCAGTTCTTC. Its translation: CASSLWRAHSSYNEQFF. The variable domain in full, completed from reference TRBV7-9 and TRBJ2-1, reads DTGVSQNPRHKITKRGQNVTFRCDPISEHNRLYWYRQTLGQGPEFLTYFQNEAQLEKSRLLSDRFSAERPKGSFSTLEIQRTEQGDSAMYLCASSLWRAHSSYNEQFFGPGTRLTVL.

A note on this clone: Other nucleotide sequences in the sample specify the same CDR3. This rearrangement joins TRBV5-6 to TRBJ2-1; no clear D gene. CDR3 size: 14 residues. Looked up from germline, CDR1 is SGHDT and CDR2 is YYEEEE. Trimming removed 0 bases at V and 5 bases at J, with 9 bases between. The CDR3 bases are TGTGCCAGCAGCTTGGCCATGGGTGACAATGAGCAGTTCTTC. The encoded protein is CASSLAMGDNEQFF.

The genes are TRBV6-6 and TRBJ1-6; no firm D call. CDR3 length: 12 residues. Germline V CDR1 and CDR2: MNHNY, SVGAGI (reference sequence). V lost 6 bases and J 6 bases, leaving 6 bases between the germline ends. CDR3 sequence (DNA): TGTGCCAGCAGCGCCCTTAATTCACCCCTCCACTTT. This codes for CASSALNSPLHF.

Comment on this clone: Distinct nucleotide sequences in the sample also encode this CDR3. V usage is TRBV6-5 and J usage is TRBJ1-2; no firm D call. V was shortened by 0 bases and J by 2 bases, with 13 bases between the two germline ends. Germline lookup yields CDR1 MNHEY and CDR2 SVGAGI. The CDR3 is 16 residues long. The CDR3 spells CASSYSSGSPNYGYTF. CDR3 coding DNA: TGTGCCAGCAGTTACTCATCGGGGTCACCCAACTATGGCTACACCTTC.

The chain links TRBV30 to TRBJ1-4; D gene unclear. The CDR3 has 13 amino acids. The V gene's germline CDR1 is GTSNPN and CDR2 SVGIG (reference sequence). The germline V and J ends were trimmed by 2 bases and 8 bases, with 12 bases remaining between them. In DNA form, the CDR3 reads TGTGCCTGGAGTAACGGACGGAGAGAAAAACTGTTTTTT. It codes for CAWSNGRREKLFF.

Turning to this clone: The sample contains more than one DNA sequence encoding this CDR3. The chain couples TRBV5-1 to TRBJ2-3; 8 bases agree with TRBD2. CDR1 is SGHRS, CDR2 YFSETQ, per germline. With 4 bases clipped from V and 4 bases from J, the junction kept 5 bases outside the gene matches. This CDR3 has 14 amino acids. The CDR3 protein is CASSVAGGPDTQYF. DNA for the CDR3: TGCGCCAGCAGCGTGGCGGGGGGCCCAGATACGCAGTATTTT.

Only one count was recorded for this clone. The chain has TRBV30 and TRBJ1-6; 9 bases are a match to TRBD1. There are 15 residues in the CDR3. J gave up 8 bases and V 0 bases, and 5 bases lay outside the gene matches. Germline CDR1 and CDR2: GTSNPN and SVGIG (reference sequence). Here the CDR3 DNA reads TGTGCCTGGAGTGTAGGGGGACAGGGAGATTCACCCCTCCACTTT. As protein: CAWSVGGQGDSPLHF.

The gene calls are TRBV4-1 and TRBJ2-2, with D tentatively TRBD2 (5 bases). This CDR3 region has 13 residues. V was cut by 4 bases and J by 9 bases, with 12 bases left in between. Germline values: CDR1 MGHRA, CDR2 YSYEKL. The CDR3 DNA reads TGCGCCAGCAGCCTAGGGAGAAACAGGGAGCTGTTTTTT. Translating it yields CASSLGRNRELFF.

This sequence joins TRBV13 and TRBJ2-5; D may be TRBD1 or TRBD2 (5 bases each). The CDR3 runs 17 residues. Germline values: CDR1 PRHDT, CDR2 FYEKMQ (reference sequence). V lost 5 bases and J lost 5, with 24 bases in between. The CDR3 reads CASSRGGGGPLGETQYF. In DNA form, the CDR3 reads TGTGCCAGCAGCCGCGGAGGTGGGGGACCACTAGGGGAGACCCAGTACTTC.

This chain links TRBV7-8 with TRBJ1-3; 9 nucleotides line up with TRBD1. Germline CDR1 reads SGHVS; CDR2 reads FQNEAQ. The CDR3 sequence is 13 residues long. V trimming: 5 bases; J trimming: 7 bases; junction bases outside the gene matches: 3. This chain's CDR3 is CASSLDRGNTIYF. DNA for the CDR3: TGTGCCAGCAGCCTCGACAGGGGGAACACCATATATTTT.

The chain has TRBV6-5 and TRBJ1-2; D perhaps matches TRBD1 (5 bases). The V gene's germline CDR1 is MNHEY and CDR2 SVGAGI. CDR3 length: 12 residues. The V and J ends lost 7 bases and 8 bases respectively, with 14 bases between them. Here the CDR3 DNA reads TGTGCCAGCATGGGACTTAAAGGGGGCTACACCTTC. This encodes CASMGLKGGYTF.